Shown below are 8 T cell receptor beta chains from a single sample sequenced in a study of immune characterization of retroperitoneal liposarcoma. One entry per CDR3 protein, called by TCRdb with MiXCR from the PCR reads. The sample lists 3,000 or so distinct CDR3 sequences, under 55% occurring once. Sample: tumor tissue. Every receptor here comes from a male donor with retroperitoneal liposarcoma.

The chain employs TRBV6-6 and TRBJ1-2, with 8 bases lining up with TRBD1. Looked up from germline, CDR1 is MNHNY and CDR2 is SVGAGI (reference sequence). V dropped 2 bases and J dropped 6; count of bases not matched to a gene: 8. This CDR3 comprises 15 residues. Written as DNA, the CDR3 is TGTGCCAGCAGTTACCACGGCTCAGGGGGCCATGGCTACACCTTC. This encodes CASSYHGSGGHGYTF.

This clonotype occurred a few times. Written as DNA, the CDR3 is TGCGCCAGCAGCCAACGACCCGTGGGACGGGAGTTGCCCGGGGAGCTGTTTTTT. Its protein is CASSQRPVGRELPGELFF. The rearrangement links TRBV4-3 to TRBJ2-2; the D gene is possibly TRBD2 (6 bases). The CDR3 sequence is 18 residues long. Trimming removed 2 bases from V and 6 bases from J, with 22 bases in between. Germline CDR1 is LGHNA and CDR2 is YSLEER.

The J gene is TRBJ2-1, the V gene TRBV3-1; 7 bases are shared with TRBD1. The CDR3 is made up of 12 amino acids. The junction had 3 bases not matched to a gene; V was cut back by 3 bases and J by 10 bases. Germline assignment: CDR1 LGHDT and CDR2 YNNKEL (reference sequence). The CDR3, as DNA: TGTGCCAGCAGCCATGACAGGGAAGAGCAGTTCTTC. This translates into CASSHDREEQFF.

This clonotype turned up a few times. V and J are TRBV11-1 and TRBJ2-5; 9 bases fit TRBD2. V trimming: 4 bases; J trimming: 5 bases; junction bases outside the gene matches: 14. Germline CDR1 and CDR2: SGHAT and FQDESV (reference sequence). The CDR3 has 17 amino acids. In nucleotides, the CDR3 is TGTGCCAGCAGCTCGGGACTAGCAGCAACCCTAGGGGAGACCCAGTACTTC. Protein sequence: CASSSGLAATLGETQYF.

The table lists this clonotype with a few counts. The chain links TRBV6-1 to TRBJ2-3; 11 bases match TRBD1. The J segment lost 4 bases and the V segment lost 3 bases, leaving 6 bases of the junction unmatched. Germline V gene lookup returns CDR1 MNHNS and CDR2 SASEGT. The CDR3 runs to 16 residues. In DNA form, the CDR3 reads TGTGCCAGCAGTGAGAACCCGGGACAGGGGGCAGATACGCAGTATTTT. Protein product: CASSENPGQGADTQYF.

The table lists this clonotype with a few counts. The chain recombines TRBV7-8 with TRBJ2-5; maybe TRBD2 (6 bases). The CDR3 is 14 residues long. Germline V gene sequence: CDR1 SGHVS, CDR2 FQNEAQ. Trimming left V 8 bases short and J 11 bases short, with 24 bases between. For the CDR3, the DNA is TGTGCCAGCGCGTTGACTAGGACCTACAATGAGCAGTACTTC. Translating it yields CASALTRTYNEQYF.

CDR3 nucleotide sequence: TGTGCTTCTCAGGGAGGAGGCTACGAGCAGTACTTC. It encodes CASQGGGYEQYF. The V call is TRBV28, the J call TRBJ2-5, with a tentative D call TRBD2 (6 bases). The J call may be in error: the DNA end matches TRBJ2-7 better. CDR3 length: 12 residues. Germline V gene lookup returns CDR1 MDHEN and CDR2 SYDVKM.

Written as DNA, the CDR3 is TGTGCCACCCAAGGGAGTTCCTACAATGAGCAGTTCTTC. Residues: CATQGSSYNEQFF. The J gene is TRBJ2-1, the V gene TRBV6-1; tentatively, D is TRBD2 (5 bases). The CDR3 sequence is 13 residues long. The V gene lost 10 bases and the J gene lost 1 base, with 11 bases spanning the gap. Germline CDR1 is MNHNS and CDR2 is SASEGT.